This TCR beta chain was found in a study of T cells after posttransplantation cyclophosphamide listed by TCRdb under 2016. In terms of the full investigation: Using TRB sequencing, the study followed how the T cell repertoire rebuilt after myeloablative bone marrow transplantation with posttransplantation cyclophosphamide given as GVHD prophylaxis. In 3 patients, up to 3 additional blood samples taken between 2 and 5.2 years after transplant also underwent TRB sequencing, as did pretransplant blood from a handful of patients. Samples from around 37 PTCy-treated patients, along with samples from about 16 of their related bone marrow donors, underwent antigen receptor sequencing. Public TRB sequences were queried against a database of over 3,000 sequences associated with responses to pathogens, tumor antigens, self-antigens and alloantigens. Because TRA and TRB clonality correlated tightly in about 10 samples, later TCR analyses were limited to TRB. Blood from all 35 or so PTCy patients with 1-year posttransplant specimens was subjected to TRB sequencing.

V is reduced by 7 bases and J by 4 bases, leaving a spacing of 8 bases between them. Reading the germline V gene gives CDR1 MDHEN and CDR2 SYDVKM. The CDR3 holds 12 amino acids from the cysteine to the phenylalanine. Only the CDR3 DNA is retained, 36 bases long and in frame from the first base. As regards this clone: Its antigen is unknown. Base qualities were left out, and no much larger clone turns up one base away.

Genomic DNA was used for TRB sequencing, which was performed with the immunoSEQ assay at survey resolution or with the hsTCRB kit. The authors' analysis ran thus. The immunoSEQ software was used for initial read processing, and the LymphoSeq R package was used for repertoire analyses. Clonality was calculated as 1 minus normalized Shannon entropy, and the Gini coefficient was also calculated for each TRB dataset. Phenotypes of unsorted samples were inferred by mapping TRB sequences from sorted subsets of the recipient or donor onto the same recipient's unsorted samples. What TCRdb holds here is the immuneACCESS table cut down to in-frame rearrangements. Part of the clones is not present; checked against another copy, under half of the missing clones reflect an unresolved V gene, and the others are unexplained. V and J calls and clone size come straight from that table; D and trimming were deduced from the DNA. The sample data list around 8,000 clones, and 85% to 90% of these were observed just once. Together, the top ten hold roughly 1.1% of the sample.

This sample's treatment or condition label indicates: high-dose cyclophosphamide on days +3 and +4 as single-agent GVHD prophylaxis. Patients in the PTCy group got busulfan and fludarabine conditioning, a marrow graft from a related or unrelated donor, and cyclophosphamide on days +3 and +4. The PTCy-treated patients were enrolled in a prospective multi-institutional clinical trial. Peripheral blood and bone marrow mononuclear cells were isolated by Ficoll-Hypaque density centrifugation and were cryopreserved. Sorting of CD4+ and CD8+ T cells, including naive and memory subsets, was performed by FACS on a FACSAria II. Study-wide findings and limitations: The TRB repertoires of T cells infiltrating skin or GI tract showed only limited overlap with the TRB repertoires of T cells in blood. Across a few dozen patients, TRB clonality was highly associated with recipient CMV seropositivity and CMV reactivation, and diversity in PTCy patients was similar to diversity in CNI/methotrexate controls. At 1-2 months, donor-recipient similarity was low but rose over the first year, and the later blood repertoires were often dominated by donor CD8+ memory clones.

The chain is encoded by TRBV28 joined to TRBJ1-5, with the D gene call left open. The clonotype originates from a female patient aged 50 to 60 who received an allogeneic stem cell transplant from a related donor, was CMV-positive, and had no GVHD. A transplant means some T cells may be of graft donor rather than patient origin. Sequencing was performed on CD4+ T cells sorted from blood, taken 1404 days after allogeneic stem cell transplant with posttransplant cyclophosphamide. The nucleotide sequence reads TGTGCCAGCAAGCAGACAAATCAGCCCCAGCATTTT. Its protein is CASKQTNQPQHF.